The next 9 T cell receptor beta chains were all read from a single sample in a study of shared clonotypes between healthy human individuals. TCRdb keeps only in-frame clones here, not all; method: immunoSEQ multiplex PCR. The table includes about 980,000 clones, over 60% detected once. The sample comprised memory CD4+ T cells sorted from blood. The subset was: CD45RA-negative fraction. The receptors derive from a man younger than 35 in good health.

The genes are TRBV5-8 and TRBJ2-3; D uncertain. The CDR3 runs to 14 residues. Trimming stripped 2 bases from V and 4 bases from J, with 11 bases between. The germline CDR1 and CDR2 sequences are SGHTS and YDEGEE. CDR3 sequence reads: CASSLRSPPDTQYF. For the CDR3, the DNA is TGTGCCAGCAGCTTAAGGTCCCCCCCAGATACGCAGTATTTT.

This chain uses TRBV5-6 with TRBJ2-5; the D is unclear. The DNA end favors TRBJ2-7, so the J call may be wrong. The CDR3 is 11 amino acids. In germline, CDR1 is SGHDT, CDR2 YYEEEE. CDR3 nucleotides: TGTGCCAGCAGCTTGGGCTACGAGCAGTACTTC. Protein product: CASSLGYEQYF.

The rearrangement uses TRBV10-3 and TRBJ1-4; D perhaps matches TRBD1 (6 bases). The V end was cut by 3 bases, the J end by 8 bases, with 13 bases between. The CDR3 is 14 residues long. Germline loops: CDR1 ENHRY, CDR2 SYGVKD. CDR3 region: CAISDRGNGEKLFF. In nucleotides, the CDR3 is TGTGCCATCAGTGACAGGGGAAACGGAGAAAAACTGTTTTTT.

This clone was seen more than once but under ten times. The chain employs TRBV28 and TRBJ2-1; weak D call: TRBD1 (7 bases). V was pared by 4 bases and J by 8 bases, with 9 bases between. This CDR3 contains 12 residues. Germline V gives CDR1 MDHEN, CDR2 SYDVKM. CDR3 coding DNA: TGTGCCAGCAGTTCCAGGGGGGATGAGCAGTTCTTC. It codes for CASSSRGDEQFF.

This chain uses TRBV21-1 with TRBJ1-4. TRBV21-1 is a pseudogene. The CDR3 is 16 amino acids. DNA of the CDR3: TGTGCCAGCAGCAAAGGGCGGGAGGGGAACTCCGAAAAACTGTTTTTT. Amino acids: CASSKGREGNSEKLFF.

V usage is TRBV7-2 and J usage is TRBJ1-4; D not resolved. V shed 4 bases and J shed 8 bases, with 11 bases lying between them. This CDR3 is 13 amino acids long. The germline V gene has CDR1 SGHTA and CDR2 FQGNSA. The CDR3 region is CASSSLLGEKLFF. The CDR3 nucleotides read TGTGCCAGCAGCTCCCTTTTGGGCGAAAAACTGTTTTTT.

V and J are TRBV2 and TRBJ1-2; D is unclear. V was shortened by 3 bases and J by 5 bases, with 13 bases between the two germline ends. In germline, CDR1 is SNHLY, CDR2 FYNNEI. The CDR3 runs to 14 residues. CDR3 loop: CASSDNGPGYGYTF. CDR3 nucleotide sequence: TGTGCCAGCAGTGACAACGGTCCTGGGTATGGCTACACCTTC.

The table lists this clone with a few counts. The V and J genes are TRBV10-3 and TRBJ1-1; TRBD1 aligns across 7 bases. The CDR3 is 15 amino acids. The V gene's germline CDR1 is ENHRY and CDR2 SYGVKD. Trimming removed 0 bases from V and 4 bases from J; junction bases left unmatched: 5. The CDR3 DNA follows: TGTGCCATCAGTGAGTCAGGGGGCAAGGTCACTGAAGCTTTCTTT. Its translation: CAISESGGKVTEAFF.

The chain recombines TRBV5-1 with TRBJ2-3; 7 nucleotides align to TRBD1. V lost 2 bases to trimming and J lost 5 bases; unmatched junction nucleotides: 5. From germline, CDR1 is SGHRS and CDR2 YFSETQ. The CDR3 sequence is 14 residues long. The CDR3 region is CASSFTGVRDTQYF. The CDR3, as DNA: TGCGCCAGCAGCTTTACAGGGGTACGAGATACGCAGTATTTT.